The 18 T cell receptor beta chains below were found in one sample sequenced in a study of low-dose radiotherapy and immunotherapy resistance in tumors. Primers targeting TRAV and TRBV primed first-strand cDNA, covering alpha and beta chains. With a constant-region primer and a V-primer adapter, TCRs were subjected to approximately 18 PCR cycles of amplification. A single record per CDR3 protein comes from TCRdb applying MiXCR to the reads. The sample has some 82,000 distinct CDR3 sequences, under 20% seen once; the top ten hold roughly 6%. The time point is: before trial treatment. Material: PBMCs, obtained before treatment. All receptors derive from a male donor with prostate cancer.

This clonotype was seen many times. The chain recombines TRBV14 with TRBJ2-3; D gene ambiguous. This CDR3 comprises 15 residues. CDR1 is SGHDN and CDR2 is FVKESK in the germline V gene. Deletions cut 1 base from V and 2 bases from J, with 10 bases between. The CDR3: CASSQAKPFTDTQYF. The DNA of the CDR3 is TGTGCCAGCAGCCAAGCAAAGCCCTTCACAGATACGCAGTATTTT.

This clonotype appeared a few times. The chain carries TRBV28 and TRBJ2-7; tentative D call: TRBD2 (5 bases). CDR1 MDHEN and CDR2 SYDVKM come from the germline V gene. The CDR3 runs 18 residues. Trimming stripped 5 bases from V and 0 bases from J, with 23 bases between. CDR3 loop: CASSAENPSGNHSYEQYF. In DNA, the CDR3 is TGTGCCAGCAGTGCAGAAAACCCCTCGGGGAACCACTCCTACGAGCAGTACTTC.

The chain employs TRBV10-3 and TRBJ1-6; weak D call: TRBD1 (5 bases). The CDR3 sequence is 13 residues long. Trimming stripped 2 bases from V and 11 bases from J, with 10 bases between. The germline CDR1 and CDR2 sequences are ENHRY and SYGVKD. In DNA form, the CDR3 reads TGTGCCATCAGTGAGGAAAAAGGGGCACCCCTCCACTTT. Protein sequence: CAISEEKGAPLHF.

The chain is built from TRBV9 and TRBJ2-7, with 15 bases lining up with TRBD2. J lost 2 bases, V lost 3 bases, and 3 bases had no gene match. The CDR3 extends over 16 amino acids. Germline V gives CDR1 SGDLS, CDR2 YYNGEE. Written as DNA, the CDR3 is TGTGCCAGCAGCGCCCGGACTAGCGGGGGGGCCTACGAGCAGTACTTC. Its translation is CASSARTSGGAYEQYF.

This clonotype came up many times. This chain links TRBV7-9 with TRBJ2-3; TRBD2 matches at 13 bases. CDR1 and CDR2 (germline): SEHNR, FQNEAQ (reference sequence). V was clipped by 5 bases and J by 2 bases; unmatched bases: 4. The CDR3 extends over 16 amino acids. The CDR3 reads CASSTTSGGYTDTQYF. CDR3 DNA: TGTGCCAGCAGCACGACTAGCGGGGGGTACACAGATACGCAGTATTTT. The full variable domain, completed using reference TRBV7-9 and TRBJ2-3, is DTGVSQNPRHKITKRGQNVTFRCDPISEHNRLYWYRQTLGQGPEFLTYFQNEAQLEKSRLLSDRFSAERPKGSFSTLEIQRTEQGDSAMYLCASSTTSGGYTDTQYFGPGTRLTVL.

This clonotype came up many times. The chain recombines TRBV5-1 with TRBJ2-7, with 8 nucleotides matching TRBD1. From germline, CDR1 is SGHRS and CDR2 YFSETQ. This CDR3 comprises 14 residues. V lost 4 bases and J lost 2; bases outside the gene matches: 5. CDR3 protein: CASSTQGAPYEQYF. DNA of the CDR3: TGCGCCAGCAGCACGCAGGGGGCGCCCTACGAGCAGTACTTC.

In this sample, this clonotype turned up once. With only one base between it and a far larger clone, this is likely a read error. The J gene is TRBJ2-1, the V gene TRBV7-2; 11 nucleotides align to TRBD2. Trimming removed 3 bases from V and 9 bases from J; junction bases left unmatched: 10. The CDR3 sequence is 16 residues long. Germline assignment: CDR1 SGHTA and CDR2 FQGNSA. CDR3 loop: CASSFLELAGASEQFF. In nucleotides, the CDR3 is TGTGCCAGCAGCTTCCTTGAACTAGCGGGAGCAAGTGAGCAGTTCTTC.

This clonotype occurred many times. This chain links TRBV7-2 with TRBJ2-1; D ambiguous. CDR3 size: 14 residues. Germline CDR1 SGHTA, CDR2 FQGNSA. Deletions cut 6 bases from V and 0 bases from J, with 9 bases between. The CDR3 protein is CASRVQSSYNEQFF. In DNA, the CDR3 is TGTGCCAGCAGGGTCCAGAGCTCCTACAATGAGCAGTTCTTC.

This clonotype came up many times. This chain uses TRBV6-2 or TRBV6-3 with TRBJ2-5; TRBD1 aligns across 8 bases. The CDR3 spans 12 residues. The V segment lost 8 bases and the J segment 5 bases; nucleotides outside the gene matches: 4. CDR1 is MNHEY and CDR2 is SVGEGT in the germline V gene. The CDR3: CASRQGYETQYF. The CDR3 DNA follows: TGTGCCAGCCGACAGGGGTATGAGACCCAGTACTTC.

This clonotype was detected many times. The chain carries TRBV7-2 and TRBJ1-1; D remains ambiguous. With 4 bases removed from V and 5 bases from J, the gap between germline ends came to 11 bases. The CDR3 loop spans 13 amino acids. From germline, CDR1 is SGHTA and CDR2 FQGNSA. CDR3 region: CASSSYGGTEAFF. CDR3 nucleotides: TGTGCCAGCAGCTCCTATGGAGGAACTGAAGCTTTCTTT.

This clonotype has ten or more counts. The CDR3 DNA follows: TGTGCCAGCAGCCCGACGGACTACAAAGAGACCCAGTACTTC. Translated, it gives CASSPTDYKETQYF. The chain joins TRBV14 to TRBJ2-5; possible D gene TRBD2, 6 bases. V was pared by 4 bases and J by 3 bases, with 12 bases between. CDR1 SGHDN and CDR2 FVKESK come from the germline V gene. CDR3 size: 14 residues. Together with reference TRBV14 and TRBJ2-5, the CDR3 gives the full variable domain: EAGVTQFPSHSVIEKGQTVTLRCDPISGHDNLYWYRRVMGKEIKFLLHFVKESKQDESGMPNNRFLAERTGGTYSTLKVQPAELEDSGVYFCASSPTDYKETQYFGPGTRLLVL.

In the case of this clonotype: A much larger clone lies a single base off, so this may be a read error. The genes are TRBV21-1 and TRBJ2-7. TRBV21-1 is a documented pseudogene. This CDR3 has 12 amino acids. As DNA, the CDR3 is TGTGCCAGCAAGTGGCGGATCCCCGAGCAGTACTTC. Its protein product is CASKWRIPEQYF.

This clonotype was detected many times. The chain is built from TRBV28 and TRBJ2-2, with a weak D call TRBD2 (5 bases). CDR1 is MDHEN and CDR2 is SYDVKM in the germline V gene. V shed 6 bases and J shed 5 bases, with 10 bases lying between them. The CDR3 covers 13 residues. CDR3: CASRESGTGELFF. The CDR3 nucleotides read TGTGCCAGCAGGGAAAGCGGAACCGGGGAGCTGTTTTTT.

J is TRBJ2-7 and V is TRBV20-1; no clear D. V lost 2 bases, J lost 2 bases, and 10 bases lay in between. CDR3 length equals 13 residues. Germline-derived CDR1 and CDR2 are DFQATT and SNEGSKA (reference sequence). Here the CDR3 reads CSARYRRTYEQYF. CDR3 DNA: TGCAGTGCTAGATATAGGCGTACCTACGAGCAGTACTTC.

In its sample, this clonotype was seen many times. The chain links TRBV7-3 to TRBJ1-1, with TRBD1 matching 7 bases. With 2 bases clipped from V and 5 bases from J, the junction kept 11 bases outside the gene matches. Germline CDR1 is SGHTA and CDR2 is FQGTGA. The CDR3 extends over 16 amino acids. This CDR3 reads CASSLLGGGMVTEAFF. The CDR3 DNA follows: TGTGCCAGCAGCTTATTAGGGGGCGGAATGGTTACTGAAGCTTTCTTT.

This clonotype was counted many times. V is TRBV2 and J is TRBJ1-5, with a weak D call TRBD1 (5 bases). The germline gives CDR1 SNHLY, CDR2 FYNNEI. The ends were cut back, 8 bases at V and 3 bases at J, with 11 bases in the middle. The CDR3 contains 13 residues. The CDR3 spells CASDRGANQPQHF. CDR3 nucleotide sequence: TGTGCCAGCGATAGGGGCGCCAATCAGCCCCAGCATTTT. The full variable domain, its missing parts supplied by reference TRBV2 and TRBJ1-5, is EPEVTQTPSHQVTQMGQEVILRCVPISNHLYFYWYRQILGQKVEFLVSFYNNEISEKSEIFDDQFSVERPDGSNFTLKIRSTKLEDSAMYFCASDRGANQPQHFGDGTRLSIL.

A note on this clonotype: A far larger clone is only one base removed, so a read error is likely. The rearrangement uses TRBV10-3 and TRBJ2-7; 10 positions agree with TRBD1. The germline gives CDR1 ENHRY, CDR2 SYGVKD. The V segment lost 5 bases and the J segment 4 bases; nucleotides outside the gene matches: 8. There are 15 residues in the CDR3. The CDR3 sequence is CAISLLGTGVYEQYF. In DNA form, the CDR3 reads TGTGCCATCAGTCTGCTCGGGACAGGGGTGTACGAGCAGTACTTC.

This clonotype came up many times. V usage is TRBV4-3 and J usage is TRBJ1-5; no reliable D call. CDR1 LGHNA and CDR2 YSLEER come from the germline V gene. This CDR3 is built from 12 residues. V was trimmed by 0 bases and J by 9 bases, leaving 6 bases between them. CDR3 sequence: CASSQDTGPQHF. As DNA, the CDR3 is TGCGCCAGCAGCCAAGATACGGGGCCCCAGCATTTT.